The rows below give T cell receptor beta chains drawn from one sample of a study of T cell responses to AZD1222 COVID-19 vaccine. The table came from immunoSEQ multiplex PCR; TCRdb's copy has only in-frame clones and leaves some out. This table has nearly 90,000 clones, roughly 86% appearing once. Here the sequenced sample was peripheral blood, taken on day 0 of AZD1222 vaccination. These receptors were obtained from an adult in good health. CDR3s include the opening cysteine and the closing phenylalanine or tryptophan. The order of the fields is clone size, D gene, J gene, V gene, CDR3 DNA, CDR3 protein. A D gene is named only where the DNA matches it firmly. The size of a clone is reported for some rows only, either as once, few or many, or as a class for expanded clones.

NA | NA | TRBJ1-1 | TRBV27 | TGTGCCAGCAGTTATACAGGGAACACTGAAGCTTTCTTT | CASSYTGNTEAFF
once | TRBD2 | TRBJ2-5 | TRBV2 | TGTGCCAGCAGGCCGACTAGCACGGTGGAGACCCAGTACTTC | CASRPTSTVETQYF
NA | NA | TRBJ1-6 | TRBV6-5 | TGTGCCAGCAGTTACAGTAATTCACCCCTCCACTTT | CASSYSNSPLHF
NA | TRBD1 | TRBJ1-1 | TRBV29-1 | TGCAGCGTCCGGACAGGGGGCACTGAAGCTTTCTTT | CSVRTGGTEAFF
once | TRBD1 | TRBJ2-3 | TRBV7-9 | TGTGCCAGCAGCTTCGGGACAGGGGGAACAGATACGCAGTATTTT | CASSFGTGGTDTQYF
NA | TRBD2 | TRBJ2-1 | TRBV6-5 | TGTGCCAGCAGGGCGGCTAGCGGGATCCTCCATGAGCAGTTCTTC | CASRAASGILHEQFF
NA | NA | TRBJ2-3 | TRBV9 | TGTGCCAGCAGCGTAGACTACACAGATACGCAGTATTTT | CASSVDYTDTQYF
NA | NA | TRBJ1-1 | TRBV6-5 | TGTGCCAGCAGTTACGACCCGTGGCCGGGGAACACTGAAGCTTTCTTT | CASSYDPWPGNTEAFF
NA | NA | TRBJ2-7 | TRBV7-8 | TGTGCCAGCAGCGTAGACAGGAATATCTACGAGCAGTACTTC | CASSVDRNIYEQYF
NA | NA | TRBJ1-2 | TRBV10-3 | TGTGCCATCAGGGAGCATCACCGGGGAAATAACTATGGCTACACCTTC | CAIREHHRGNNYGYTF
NA | NA | TRBJ1-1 | TRBV7-8 | TGTGCCAGCAGCTCGCAGGGGTACACTGAAGCTTTCTTT | CASSSQGYTEAFF
NA | TRBD1 | TRBJ2-4 | TRBV5-4 | TGTGCCAGCAGCTTGGCCCCGACAGGGGGCGCCGGCAAAAACATTCAGTACTTC | CASSLAPTGGAGKNIQYF
NA | TRBD2 | TRBJ2-5 | TRBV7-7 | TGTGCCAGCACAAGGACTAGTCAGAGACAAGAGACCCAGTACTTC | CASTRTSQRQETQYF
NA | NA | TRBJ2-5 | TRBV2 | TGTGCCAGCAAGTACGGCCGGGGGGAGACCCAGTACTTC | CASKYGRGETQYF
NA | NA | TRBJ1-6 | TRBV27 | TGTGCCAGCAGTCCCTCCGAAGGTTATAATTCACCCCTCCACTTT | CASSPSEGYNSPLHF
NA | NA | TRBJ1-4 | TRBV5-1 | TGCGCCAGCAGCTTCCAGGGCAGGAGTGCAACTAATGAAAAACTGTTTTTT | CASSFQGRSATNEKLFF
few | NA | TRBJ1-5 | TRBV2 | TGTGCCAGCAGTGAAATGTTTGGGGGCAATCAGCCCCAGCATTTT | CASSEMFGGNQPQHF
NA | NA | TRBJ1-5 | TRBV29-1 | TGCAGCGTTGGACTTGGCAATCAGCCCCAGCATTTT | CSVGLGNQPQHF
once | NA | TRBJ2-1 | TRBV7-3 | TGTGCCAGCAGCTTAGGGGTCGGCGGTAGCTCCTACAATGAGCAGTTCTTC | CASSLGVGGSSYNEQFF
NA | NA | TRBJ1-1 | TRBV4-1 | TGCGCCAGCAGCCAACATCAGGGTTACACTGAAGCTTTCTTT | CASSQHQGYTEAFF
NA | TRBD2 | TRBJ2-2 | TRBV4-3 | TGCGCCAGCAGCCAAGAGAGCGGGGGAATCGGGGAGCTGTTTTTT | CASSQESGGIGELFF
NA | TRBD2 | TRBJ2-1 | TRBV7-9 | TGTGCCAGCAGCTTGACTAGCGGAGTCAGGGAGCAGTTCTTC | CASSLTSGVREQFF
few | NA | TRBJ1-1 | TRBV6-5 | TGTGCCAGCAGTTCTCAGGGATCTAACACTGAAGCTTTCTTT | CASSSQGSNTEAFF
NA | TRBD1 | TRBJ1-2 | TRBV27 | TGTGCCAGCAGTTTATCCAGGGGGTTTAACTATGGCTACACCTTC | CASSLSRGFNYGYTF
NA | NA | TRBJ1-2 | TRBV27 | TGTGCCACCTCTTCGATCTACCCGGCAGTGGAAAACTATGGCTACACCTTC | CATSSIYPAVENYGYTF
NA | NA | TRBJ1-4 | TRBV3-1/TRBV3-2 | TGTGCCAGCAGCCACCACTTGATCCAGACAGACACTAATGAAAAACTGTTTTTT | CASSHHLIQTDTNEKLFF
NA | NA | TRBJ1-2 | TRBV4-2 | TGTGCCAGCAGCCAAGATGGGGGGGGAGGACTTCGATATGGCTACACCTTC | CASSQDGGGGLRYGYTF
NA | NA | TRBJ1-1 | TRBV15 | TGTGCCACCAGCAGAGATGTACAAGCTGAAGCTTTCTTT | CATSRDVQAEAFF
NA | TRBD1 | TRBJ1-1 | TRBV18 | TGTGCCAGCTCACAACAGGGGATGGAGACTGAAGCTTTCTTT | CASSQQGMETEAFF
NA | NA | TRBJ2-5 | TRBV2 | TGTGCCAGCAGTGGGGCCACTGGGCGTGGAGAGACCCAGTACTTC | CASSGATGRGETQYF
once | NA | TRBJ2-7 | TRBV4-1 | TGCGCCAGCAGCCAAGTTGTAACTCCTAGCTCCTACGAGCAGTACTTC | CASSQVVTPSSYEQYF
NA | NA | TRBJ1-1 | TRBV5-1 | TGCGCCAGCAGCTTGGGAGACGACAGGTCCCCCTCTATGAACACTGAAGCTTTCTTT | CASSLGDDRSPSMNTEAFF
NA | NA | TRBJ1-5 | TRBV2 | TGTGCCAGCAGTGATGAGGGGAGCAATCAGCCCCAGCATTTT | CASSDEGSNQPQHF